The rows below give T cell receptor beta chains drawn from one sample of a study of blood T cell repertoires in COVID-19. Only in-frame clones appear in the TCRdb table, and some are missing; sequencing was by immunoSEQ multiplex PCR. Of about 180,000 clones listed, 88% are singletons. The sequenced material came from PBMCs or T cells enriched from blood (not recorded which). Receptors were obtained from a woman younger than 30 who had recovered from COVID-19. The CDR3 runs from the conserved cysteine through the conserved F or W. The D gene is left open where the match is weak. Clone size is not always given. Where it is, it says once, few, many or a class for expanded clones.

D	J	size	V	DNA	CDR3
.	TRBJ1-1	.	TRBV19	TGTGCCAGTAGTCCAGGGGCGAGGCAAGCTTTCTTT	CASSPGARQAFF
.	TRBJ2-2	.	TRBV5-1	TGCGCCAGCAGCTTGGTTTCAGGGAACACCGGGGAGCTGTTTTTT	CASSLVSGNTGELFF
TRBD1	TRBJ2-3	few	TRBV6-4	TGTGCCAGCAGTGACTCGCAGGGGGCAGATACGCAGTATTTT	CASSDSQGADTQYF
.	TRBJ1-5	.	TRBV4-2	TGTGCCAGCAGCCGTACGGGGGAGGCTCAGCCCCAGCATTTT	CASSRTGEAQPQHF
TRBD2	TRBJ2-1	.	TRBV24-1	TGTGCCACCAGTGACGGACTAGCGGGAGTGAATGAGCAGTTCTTC	CATSDGLAGVNEQFF
.	TRBJ1-2	.	TRBV3-1/TRBV3-2	TGTGCCAGCAGCCAAGGGACAACTAACTATGGCTACACCTTC	CASSQGTTNYGYTF
.	TRBJ2-2	few	TRBV30	TGTGCCGGAACGGGAGACCCGAACACCGGGGAGCTGTTTTTT	CAGTGDPNTGELFF
TRBD2	TRBJ2-3	.	TRBV24-1	TGTGCCACCAGTGACCTTAGCGGGAGGTCCCCAGATACGCAGTATTTT	CATSDLSGRSPDTQYF
.	TRBJ1-5	.	TRBV19	TGTGCCAGTAGTCACCCCCGGGGGATGGGGAGTGTTCTTCATTTT	CASSHPRGMGSVLHF
TRBD1	TRBJ1-1	.	TRBV7-2	TGTGCCAGCAGCTGGACAGGGGGCGTCGGGGACACTGAAGCTTTCTTT	CASSWTGGVGDTEAFF
.	TRBJ1-2	once	TRBV7-2	TGTGCCAGCAGCCCTAGGGGGGGGGAGGATGGCTACACCTTC	CASSPRGGEDGYTF
.	TRBJ1-6	once	TRBV5-1	TGCGCCAGCAGCCCGATAACGGGGGATTCACCCCTCCACTTT	CASSPITGDSPLHF
.	TRBJ1-5	.	TRBV4-1	TGCGCCAGCAGCCCTGGACGGGGGGGAAATCAGCCCCAGCATTTT	CASSPGRGGNQPQHF
.	TRBJ1-6	.	TRBV5-1	TGCGCCAGCAGCTTGGGAAGCAATAATTCACCCCTCCACTTT	CASSLGSNNSPLHF
TRBD2	TRBJ2-1	.	TRBV6-5	TGTGCCTCCATGACTAGCGGGTTTTACAATGAGCAGTTCTTC	CASMTSGFYNEQFF
TRBD2	TRBJ2-3	.	TRBV10-1	TGCGCCAGCAGTGACCCGGGACTAGCGGGGGGCGCCCCCGATACGCAGTATTTT	CASSDPGLAGGAPDTQYF
TRBD2	TRBJ2-5	.	TRBV9	TGTGCCAGCAGCCCAAGCGGGGCCCCCCAAGAGACCCAGTACTTC	CASSPSGAPQETQYF
.	TRBJ2-3	.	TRBV5-8	TGTGCCAGCAGCTTGGGTAGCGGAAACACAGATACGCAGTATTTT	CASSLGSGNTDTQYF
.	TRBJ1-5	once	TRBV4-3	TGCGCCAGCAGCCAAGATGCGGTGTATAGCAATCAGCCCCAGCATTTT	CASSQDAVYSNQPQHF
.	TRBJ2-3	once	TRBV27	TGTGCCAGCAGTTTATTCCAGCGGGTCACTAGCACAGATACGCAGTATTTT	CASSLFQRVTSTDTQYF
.	TRBJ1-4	.	TRBV28	TGTGCCAGCAGGGAGGGCGGACCTAATGAAAAACTGTTTTTT	CASREGGPNEKLFF
.	TRBJ1-4	.	TRBV19	TGTGCCAGTAGTATAGGAGGAATAGGGGGTAACGAAAAACTGTTTTTT	CASSIGGIGGNEKLFF
.	TRBJ1-3	.	TRBV29-1	TGCAGCGTTGAAGGGGGCGGGGGAGGAACGCCTGGAAACACCATATATTTT	CSVEGGGGGTPGNTIYF
TRBD1	TRBJ1-2	.	TRBV25-1	TGTGCCAGCAGCGCCGGACAGGGGGGAGGCTACACCTTC	CASSAGQGGGYTF
TRBD2	TRBJ2-7	.	TRBV28	TGTGCCAGCAGGGGATCCAGACTAGCGGGAGACTACGAGCAGTACTTC	CASRGSRLAGDYEQYF
.	TRBJ2-2	.	TRBV4-2	TGTGCCAGCAGCCAAGTGGGCCAGACAAACACCGGGGAGCTGTTTTTT	CASSQVGQTNTGELFF
TRBD1	TRBJ1-2	.	TRBV11-2	TGTGCCAGCAGCTTAGCACAGGGGGTCGGACATGGCTACACCTTC	CASSLAQGVGHGYTF